This is a list of T cell receptor beta chains from one sample in a study of OX40 agonist ivuxolimab in advanced cancers. The repertoire was sequenced with immunoSEQ multiplex PCR; TCRdb's copy has only in-frame clones and lacks some. The table records about 82,000 clones, 86% of them present only once. Here the sequenced sample was CD4+ or CD8+ T cells sorted from blood, taken in a trial of the OX40 agonist ivuxolimab. Every receptor here comes from an adult with an advanced solid tumor such as melanoma, head and neck, liver or kidney cancer. CDR3s include the opening cysteine and the closing phenylalanine or tryptophan. Each record gives: V gene, J gene, clone size, D gene, CDR3 DNA, CDR3 protein. The D gene is left open where the match is weak. Size is omitted from some rows. Given values are once, few, many or a class for expanded clones.

V gene: TRBV2
J gene: TRBJ2-5
clone size: -
D gene: TRBD1
CDR3 DNA: TGTGCCAGCAGGGGACAGGGGGTCGGTGAGCAGTACTTC
CDR3 protein: CASRGQGVGEQYF

V gene: TRBV15
J gene: TRBJ2-7
clone size: -
D gene: -
CDR3 DNA: TGTGCCACCAGCAGAGGGAGTAGCGGATCCTACGAGCAGTACTTC
CDR3 protein: CATSRGSSGSYEQYF

V gene: TRBV5-1
J gene: TRBJ1-1
clone size: -
D gene: -
CDR3 DNA: TGCGCCAGCAGCTTGGCGGCCGGGAACACTGAAGCTTTCTTT
CDR3 protein: CASSLAAGNTEAFF

V gene: TRBV6-1
J gene: TRBJ2-7
clone size: -
D gene: TRBD1
CDR3 DNA: TGTGCCAGCAGTCACCGGGACAGGGGTGACGAGCAGTACTTC
CDR3 protein: CASSHRDRGDEQYF

V gene: TRBV7-9
J gene: TRBJ1-2
clone size: -
D gene: TRBD1
CDR3 DNA: TGTGCCAGCAGCGGACAGACAGGGGACTATGGCTACACCTTC
CDR3 protein: CASSGQTGDYGYTF

V gene: TRBV5-4
J gene: TRBJ2-1
clone size: -
D gene: TRBD2
CDR3 DNA: TGTGCCAGCAGCTTGGGAGGACTAGCGGGAGGCTCCTACAATGAGCAGTTCTTC
CDR3 protein: CASSLGGLAGGSYNEQFF

V gene: TRBV30
J gene: TRBJ2-3
clone size: few
D gene: TRBD2
CDR3 DNA: TGTGCCTGGAGTGTGGGAAGGGTAGCGGGAGGGCCTGGAGATACGCAGTATTTT
CDR3 protein: CAWSVGRVAGGPGDTQYF

V gene: TRBV6-5
J gene: TRBJ1-2
clone size: -
D gene: -
CDR3 DNA: TGTGCCAGCAGTTATCAGGGTCTCCCCACCTTC
CDR3 protein: CASSYQGLPTF

V gene: TRBV2
J gene: TRBJ2-3
clone size: -
D gene: TRBD2
CDR3 DNA: TGTGCCAGCAGTATGACTAGCCCCAGCACAGATACGCAGTATTTT
CDR3 protein: CASSMTSPSTDTQYF

V gene: TRBV28
J gene: TRBJ2-1
clone size: once
D gene: TRBD2
CDR3 DNA: TGTGCCAGCAGACCGACTAGCGGGGGATACAATGAGCAGTTCTTC
CDR3 protein: CASRPTSGGYNEQFF

V gene: TRBV2
J gene: TRBJ2-5
clone size: -
D gene: -
CDR3 DNA: TGTGCCAGCAGTTTAACGGGTCCCACCCAGTACTTC
CDR3 protein: CASSLTGPTQYF

V gene: TRBV5-1
J gene: TRBJ2-2
clone size: few
D gene: -
CDR3 DNA: TGCGCCAGCAGCTTGGTCACTGACACCGGGGAGCTGTTTTTT
CDR3 protein: CASSLVTDTGELFF

V gene: TRBV5-4
J gene: TRBJ2-1
clone size: -
D gene: TRBD2
CDR3 DNA: TGTGCCAGCAGCTTCCCTAGCGGCCCCGAGCAGTTCTTC
CDR3 protein: CASSFPSGPEQFF

V gene: TRBV27
J gene: TRBJ2-6
clone size: -
D gene: -
CDR3 DNA: TGTGCCAGCAGTTTATGGAGCTCTGGGGCCAACGTCCTGACTTTC
CDR3 protein: CASSLWSSGANVLTF

V gene: TRBV5-8
J gene: TRBJ2-3
clone size: -
D gene: -
CDR3 DNA: TGTGCCAGCAGCTGGGGGGCAAACACAGATACGCAGTATTTT
CDR3 protein: CASSWGANTDTQYF

V gene: TRBV11-3
J gene: TRBJ2-7
clone size: -
D gene: -
CDR3 DNA: TGTGCCAGCAGCTTGACGGGAGATACCTACGAGCAGTACTTC
CDR3 protein: CASSLTGDTYEQYF

V gene: TRBV2
J gene: TRBJ2-1
clone size: -
D gene: -
CDR3 DNA: TGTGCCAGCAGTGTGGGGGGAGCTAGGGCTTACAATGAGCAGTTCTTC
CDR3 protein: CASSVGGARAYNEQFF

V gene: TRBV30
J gene: TRBJ1-3
clone size: -
D gene: -
CDR3 DNA: TGTGCCTGGAGGCCCTCTGGAAACACCATATATTTT
CDR3 protein: CAWRPSGNTIYF

V gene: TRBV19
J gene: TRBJ2-7
clone size: -
D gene: -
CDR3 DNA: TGTGCCAGTAGCCCGGGGACGGGGGACTCCTCCTACGAGCAGTACTTC
CDR3 protein: CASSPGTGDSSYEQYF

V gene: TRBV5-5
J gene: TRBJ1-5
clone size: -
D gene: TRBD1
CDR3 DNA: TGTGCCAGCAGCCGGGACAGGGCCAGCCTTCAGCCCCAGCATTTT
CDR3 protein: CASSRDRASLQPQHF

V gene: TRBV30
J gene: TRBJ2-1
clone size: -
D gene: TRBD2
CDR3 DNA: TGTGCCTGGAGCTCACCGAGCGGGAACTACAATGAGCAGTTCTTC
CDR3 protein: CAWSSPSGNYNEQFF

V gene: TRBV18
J gene: TRBJ2-7
clone size: -
D gene: TRBD2
CDR3 DNA: TGTGCCAGCTCACCCCGGGACTACTCCTACGAGCAGTACTTC
CDR3 protein: CASSPRDYSYEQYF

V gene: TRBV11-3
J gene: TRBJ2-3
clone size: -
D gene: TRBD2
CDR3 DNA: TGTGCCAGCAGCCCTGGGACTAGCGGGAGACCTCCTCACACAGATACGCAGTATTTT
CDR3 protein: CASSPGTSGRPPHTDTQYF

V gene: TRBV2
J gene: TRBJ2-1
clone size: -
D gene: TRBD1
CDR3 DNA: TGTGCCAGCACTGATCCGGGACAGGGATATGAGCAGTTCTTC
CDR3 protein: CASTDPGQGYEQFF

V gene: TRBV10-3
J gene: TRBJ2-3
clone size: -
D gene: TRBD1
CDR3 DNA: TGTGCCATCAGGGAGGGGACAGGGGCAAACACAGATACGCAGTATTTT
CDR3 protein: CAIREGTGANTDTQYF

V gene: TRBV10-2
J gene: TRBJ1-5
clone size: -
D gene: -
CDR3 DNA: TGCGCCAGCGTGGGGAGCAGCGATAATCAGCCCCAGCATTTT
CDR3 protein: CASVGSSDNQPQHF

V gene: TRBV28
J gene: TRBJ1-5
clone size: -
D gene: -
CDR3 DNA: TGTGCCAGCACCCTGCGGGGAGGGGGATTCAATCAGCCCCAGCATTTT
CDR3 protein: CASTLRGGGFNQPQHF

V gene: TRBV5-1
J gene: TRBJ2-3
clone size: -
D gene: -
CDR3 DNA: TGCGCCAGCAGCTTGGCCGGTCGGGCTGGCACAGATACGCAGTATTTT
CDR3 protein: CASSLAGRAGTDTQYF

V gene: TRBV21-1
J gene: TRBJ1-1
clone size: -
D gene: -
CDR3 DNA: TGTGCCAGCAGCAGCGGGACGGCAAACACTGAAGCTTTCTTT
CDR3 protein: CASSSGTANTEAFF

V gene: TRBV2
J gene: TRBJ1-6
clone size: -
D gene: -
CDR3 DNA: TGTGCCAGCAGTGAAGTGGTCCAGGGGAACACCCTCCACTTT
CDR3 protein: CASSEVVQGNTLHF

V gene: TRBV6-1
J gene: TRBJ2-7
clone size: -
D gene: TRBD1
CDR3 DNA: TGTGCCAGCAGGGCGGGACAGGGGGAGAAATACGAGCAGTACTTC
CDR3 protein: CASRAGQGEKYEQYF

V gene: TRBV11-3
J gene: TRBJ2-1
clone size: once
D gene: TRBD2
CDR3 DNA: TGTGCCAGCAGCTTAGTCCTACTAGCGGGAGGTTACAATGAGCAGTTCTTC
CDR3 protein: CASSLVLLAGGYNEQFF

V gene: TRBV5-1
J gene: TRBJ2-5
clone size: -
D gene: TRBD1
CDR3 DNA: TGCGCCAGTACAGGGGAGCAGACCCAGTACTTC
CDR3 protein: CASTGEQTQYF

V gene: TRBV11-2
J gene: TRBJ1-1
clone size: -
D gene: -
CDR3 DNA: TGTGCCAGCAGCTACTCAGAGAACACTGAAGCTTTCTTT
CDR3 protein: CASSYSENTEAFF

V gene: TRBV19
J gene: TRBJ2-3
clone size: -
D gene: TRBD2
CDR3 DNA: TGTGCCAGTAGTACCAACCTAGCGGGATTCACAGATACGCAGTATTTT
CDR3 protein: CASSTNLAGFTDTQYF

V gene: TRBV7-8
J gene: TRBJ2-1
clone size: -
D gene: -
CDR3 DNA: TGTGCCAGCAGCCCTCTAGGTGAACGTGAATACAATGAGCAGTTCTTC
CDR3 protein: CASSPLGEREYNEQFF

V gene: TRBV7-3
J gene: TRBJ2-1
clone size: -
D gene: TRBD2
CDR3 DNA: TGTGCCAGCAGCCCCGGATCCGGGACTAGCGGGAGTAATGAGCAGTTCTTC
CDR3 protein: CASSPGSGTSGSNEQFF

V gene: TRBV30
J gene: TRBJ1-6
clone size: -
D gene: -
CDR3 DNA: TGTGCACGAGGGAATTATAATTCACCCCTCCACTTT
CDR3 protein: CARGNYNSPLHF

V gene: TRBV6-1
J gene: TRBJ2-1
clone size: -
D gene: -
CDR3 DNA: TGTGCCAGCAGACCGGGTCAGGGGTACAATGAGCAGTTCTTC
CDR3 protein: CASRPGQGYNEQFF

V gene: TRBV2
J gene: TRBJ2-3
clone size: -
D gene: TRBD2
CDR3 DNA: TGTGCCAGCGGGGGGACTAGCGGGATATCAGATACGCAGTATTTT
CDR3 protein: CASGGTSGISDTQYF

V gene: TRBV7-6
J gene: TRBJ2-3
clone size: -
D gene: -
CDR3 DNA: TGTGCCAGCAGCTTAGCCGGGGGGCCGGGAGCGGGTGCGGATACGCAGTATTTT
CDR3 protein: CASSLAGGPGAGADTQYF